One sample yielded the 7 T cell receptor beta chains listed below, sequenced in a study of blood T cell repertoires in COVID-19. The assay was immunoSEQ multiplex PCR, and TCRdb's table has in-frame clones only and misses some. The data show 250,000 to 350,000 clones, around 90% seen once. Sequenced: PBMCs or T cells enriched from blood (not recorded which). The receptors derive from a woman under 30 with acute COVID-19.

The chain has TRBV28 and TRBJ1-5; 10 nucleotides line up with TRBD1. CDR3 length equals 14 residues. In germline, CDR1 is MDHEN, CDR2 SYDVKM. V shed 6 bases and J 5 bases; nucleotides not matched to a gene: 4. CDR3: CASSPGQGDQPQHF. The CDR3 coding sequence is TGTGCCAGCAGCCCTGGACAGGGGGATCAGCCCCAGCATTTT.

In DNA, the CDR3 is TGTGCCAGCCCGCAGGTGAACACCGGGGAGCTGTTTTTT. It yields the protein CASPQVNTGELFF. This chain uses TRBV11-2 with TRBJ2-2; D is unclear. Germline CDR1 is SGHAT and CDR2 is FQNNGV. The CDR3 loop spans 13 amino acids. The germline V and J ends were trimmed by 8 bases and 1 base, with 8 bases remaining between them. The whole variable domain, filled in from reference TRBV11-2 and TRBJ2-2, reads EAGVAQSPRYKIIEKRQSVAFWCNPISGHATLYWYQQILGQGPKLLIQFQNNGVVDDSQLPKDRFSAERLKGVDSTLKIQPAKLEDSAVYLCASPQVNTGELFFGEGSRLTVL.

The chain recombines TRBV28 with TRBJ1-2; TRBD1 matches 8 bases. V was clipped by 5 bases and J by 1 base; unmatched bases: 3. Germline V gives CDR1 MDHEN, CDR2 SYDVKM. This CDR3 is built from 14 residues. DNA of the CDR3: TGTGCCAGCAGTACGGGACAGGTTAACTATGGCTACACCTTC. Translation: CASSTGQVNYGYTF.

The chain couples TRBV9 to TRBJ1-2; 8 positions agree with TRBD1. Per the germline V gene, CDR1 is SGDLS and CDR2 is YYNGEE. With 3 bases clipped from V and 2 bases from J, the junction kept 3 bases outside the gene matches. The CDR3 runs to 14 residues. CDR3 DNA sequence: TGTGCCAGCAGCGCGACAGGGGAGAACTATGGCTACACCTTC. Translating it yields CASSATGENYGYTF.

This clone was counted a few times. V and J are TRBV14 and TRBJ2-1; 9 nucleotides match TRBD2. CDR3 length: 17 amino acids. Trimming removed 1 base from V and 2 bases from J; junction bases left unmatched: 6. Germline lookup yields CDR1 SGHDN and CDR2 FVKESK. This CDR3 reads CASSQVGSGRPYNEQFF. CDR3 nucleotides: TGTGCCAGCAGCCAAGTTGGTAGCGGGAGACCCTACAATGAGCAGTTCTTC.

The chain combines TRBV30 with TRBJ2-1, with 14 bases fitting TRBD2. There are 18 residues in the CDR3. J gave up 0 bases and V 3 bases, and 7 bases lay outside the gene matches. From germline, CDR1 is GTSNPN and CDR2 SVGIG (reference sequence). CDR3 loop: CAWSKGLAGARSYNEQFF. The CDR3 coding sequence is TGTGCCTGGAGCAAGGGACTAGCGGGAGCGCGCTCCTACAATGAGCAGTTCTTC.

The chain joins TRBV30 to TRBJ2-1; 11 positions agree with TRBD2. The germline gives CDR1 GTSNPN, CDR2 SVGIG (reference sequence). The CDR3 has 15 amino acids. J was trimmed by 5 bases and V by 2 bases; bases with no gene match: 5. CDR3 loop: CAWSHRLAGNNEQFF. In DNA, the CDR3 is TGTGCCTGGAGTCATCGACTAGCGGGGAACAATGAGCAGTTCTTC.